Listed below are T cell receptor beta chains from one sample, sequenced in a study of CD8 T cells in Susac syndrome. TCRdb called the immunoSEQ multiplex PCR reads again in MiXCR, with one record for every CDR3 protein. The sample has 200,000 to 250,000 distinct CDR3 sequences, about 95% seen once. Sequenced material: CD4+ T cells from PBMCs. The source is a human donor with Susac syndrome. Each CDR3 is given with its conserved first and last residue. The order of the fields is V gene, CDR3 protein.

v_call: TRBV2
cdr3_aa: CASRGDGTGNYGYTF

v_call: TRBV7-9
cdr3_aa: CASSLAGGDSPYEQYF

v_call: TRBV7-9
cdr3_aa: CASSLAQGVSSPLHF

v_call: TRBV7-9
cdr3_aa: CASSLGGWMEGKDGYTF

v_call: TRBV30
cdr3_aa: CAWSRMGLTGELFF

v_call: TRBV7-3
cdr3_aa: CASSLTAVGRLPGTEAFF

v_call: TRBV7-9
cdr3_aa: CASSPLTGTGRDSPLHF

v_call: TRBV5-6
cdr3_aa: CASSLGQIQETQYF

v_call: TRBV5-5
cdr3_aa: CASSLVGRSTEAFF

v_call: TRBV12-3/TRBV12-4
cdr3_aa: CASSFVRAGYTF

v_call: TRBV12-3/TRBV12-4
cdr3_aa: CASSLSRAGNEQFF

v_call: TRBV29-1
cdr3_aa: CSVEAGADTEAFF

v_call: TRBV30
cdr3_aa: CAYRGGDTQYF

v_call: TRBV7-2
cdr3_aa: CASSLGYDQPQHF

v_call: TRBV29-1
cdr3_aa: CSVSVRRGENYGYTF